This T cell receptor beta chain stems from a study of shared clonotypes between healthy human individuals. As for the study in general: The donors, two women and a few men, were aged 18 to 49. The study's findings and limits: The study generally estimated greater richness for naive than memory subsets. Tissues were not sampled, only blood, and their repertoires likely differ.

A remark on this clone: The antigen is undetermined.

Germline values: CDR1 MNHEY, CDR2 SMNVEV (reference sequence). V dropped 6 bases and J dropped 4; count of bases not matched to a gene: 9. The CDR3 extends over 17 amino acids. This table comes from immunoSEQ multiplex PCR, and its TCRdb copy is limited to in-frame clones, with some not included. Of roughly 2.2 million clones in the sample, over 85% were seen once. Each of the donors was a healthy adult who was HIV-negative and had not had a recent acute infection or vaccination. The receptor was derived from a man between 18 and 35 years old in good health. Some clones in this sample may be carry-over from other donors' samples. Sequencing was performed on naive CD4+ T cells from PBMCs. The sample's subset: CD45RA+ positively selected. The chain couples TRBV27 to TRBJ2-1; 13 positions agree with TRBD2. CDR3 nucleotide sequence: TGTGCCAGCAGCCCACGACTAGCGGGAGGCCAATACAATGAGCAGTTCTTC. It translates to CASSPRLAGGQYNEQFF.